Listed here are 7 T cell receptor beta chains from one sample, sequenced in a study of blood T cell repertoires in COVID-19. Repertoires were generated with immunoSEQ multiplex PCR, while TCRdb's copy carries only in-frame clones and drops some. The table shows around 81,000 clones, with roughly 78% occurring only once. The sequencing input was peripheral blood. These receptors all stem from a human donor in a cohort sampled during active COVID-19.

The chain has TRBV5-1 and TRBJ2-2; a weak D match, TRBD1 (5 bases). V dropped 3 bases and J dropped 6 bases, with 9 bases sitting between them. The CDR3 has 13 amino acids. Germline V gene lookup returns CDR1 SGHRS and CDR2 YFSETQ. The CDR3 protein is CASSSQGSGELFF. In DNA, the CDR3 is TGCGCCAGCAGCTCTCAGGGATCCGGGGAGCTGTTTTTT.

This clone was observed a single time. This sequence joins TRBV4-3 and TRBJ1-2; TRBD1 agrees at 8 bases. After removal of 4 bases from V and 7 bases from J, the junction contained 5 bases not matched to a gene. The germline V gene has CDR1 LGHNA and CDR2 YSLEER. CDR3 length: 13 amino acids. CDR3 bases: TGCGCCAGCAGCCTGACAGGGGTCGCTGGCTACACCTTC. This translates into CASSLTGVAGYTF.

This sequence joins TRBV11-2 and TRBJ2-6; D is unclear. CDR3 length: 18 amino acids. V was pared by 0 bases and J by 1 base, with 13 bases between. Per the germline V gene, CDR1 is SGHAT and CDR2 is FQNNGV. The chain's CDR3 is CASSLDPGPSSGANVLTF. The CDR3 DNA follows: TGTGCCAGCAGCTTAGATCCAGGCCCGAGTTCTGGGGCCAACGTCCTGACTTTC.

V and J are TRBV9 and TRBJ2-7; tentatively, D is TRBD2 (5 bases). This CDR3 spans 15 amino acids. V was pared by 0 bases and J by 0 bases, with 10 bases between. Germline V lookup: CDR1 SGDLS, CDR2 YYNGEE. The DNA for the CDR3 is TGTGCCAGCAGCGTAGTTGCGGGCAACTCCTACGAGCAGTACTTC. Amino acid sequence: CASSVVAGNSYEQYF.

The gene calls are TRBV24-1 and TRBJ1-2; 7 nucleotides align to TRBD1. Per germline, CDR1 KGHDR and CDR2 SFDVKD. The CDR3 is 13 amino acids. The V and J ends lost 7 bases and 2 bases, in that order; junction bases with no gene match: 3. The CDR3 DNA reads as TGTGCCACCAGCCGGGACAGCAACTATGGCTACACCTTC. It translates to CATSRDSNYGYTF.

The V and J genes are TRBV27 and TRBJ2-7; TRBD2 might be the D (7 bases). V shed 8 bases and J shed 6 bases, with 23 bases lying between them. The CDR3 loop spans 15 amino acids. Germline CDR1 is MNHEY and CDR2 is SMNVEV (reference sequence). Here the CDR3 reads CASGSGGAGLREQYF. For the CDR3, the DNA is TGTGCCAGCGGATCGGGGGGCGCGGGTTTGCGCGAGCAGTACTTC.

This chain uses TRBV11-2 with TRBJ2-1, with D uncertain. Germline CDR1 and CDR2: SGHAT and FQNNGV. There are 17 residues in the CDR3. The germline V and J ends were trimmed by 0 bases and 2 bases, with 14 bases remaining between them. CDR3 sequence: CASSLDRSSLAYNEQFF. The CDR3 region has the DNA TGTGCCAGCAGCTTAGATCGGAGTTCATTAGCCTACAATGAGCAGTTCTTC.